This T cell receptor (beta chain) was sequenced for a study of blood T cell repertoires in COVID-19. Looking at the study overall: Acute-phase and convalescent COVID-19 samples originated in the United States, Italy and Spain. The analysed material was cDNA or gDNA that came from T cells, B-cell-depleted T cells, or PBMCs.

The germline V gene has CDR1 LNHDA and CDR2 SQIVND (reference sequence). The CDR3 consists of 14 residues. V was clipped by 7 bases and J by 5 bases, with 17 bases between them. The assay was immunoSEQ multiplex PCR, and TCRdb's table has in-frame clones only and misses some. The profile shows 120,000 to 150,000 clones, approximately 88% of them singletons. This TCR came from a woman between 50 and 59 years old with acute or convalescent COVID-19. The specimen was peripheral blood. The chain recombines TRBV19 with TRBJ1-1, with D possibly being TRBD1 (6 bases). The CDR3 loop reads CASTTVAGETEAFF. CDR3 coding DNA: TGTGCCAGTACCACCGTGGCAGGGGAGACTGAAGCTTTCTTT.